A single sample is the source of the 5 T cell receptor beta chains below, sequenced in a study of T cell responses to AZD1222 COVID-19 vaccine. Sequencing was performed with immunoSEQ multiplex PCR; in TCRdb, only in-frame clones are kept and a portion is missing. The sample yields 120,000 to 150,000 clones, approximately 94% seen once. The source material was peripheral blood, sampled on day 0 of AZD1222 vaccination. These receptor sequences come from an adult in good health.

The count of this clone is one. The V call is TRBV5-4, the J call TRBJ2-5; D is possibly TRBD1 or TRBD2 (6 bases each). Germline CDR1 reads SGHNT; CDR2 reads YYREEE (reference sequence). Trimming pared 2 bases from V and 1 base from J, leaving 12 bases between. This CDR3 has 15 amino acids. The CDR3 sequence: CASSFIRGAQETQYF. The CDR3 bases are TGTGCCAGCAGCTTTATAAGGGGGGCCCAAGAGACCCAGTACTTC.

The chain employs TRBV7-2 and TRBJ1-1, with 7 positions matching TRBD1. The CDR3 sequence is 14 residues long. Trimming took 6 bases from V and 0 from J; bases not matched to a gene: 4. CDR1 is SGHTA and CDR2 is FQGNSA in the germline V gene. The CDR3 sequence is CASRPQGMNTEAFF. CDR3 nucleotides: TGTGCCAGCAGACCACAGGGGATGAACACTGAAGCTTTCTTT.

The CDR3 reads CASKHREEKLFF. CDR3 bases: TGTGCCAGTAAGCACAGGGAGGAAAAACTGTTTTTT. The chain couples TRBV19 to TRBJ1-4; possibly TRBD1 for D (6 bases). V lost 7 bases to trimming and J lost 8 bases, with 11 bases between them. Germline CDR1 reads LNHDA; CDR2 reads SQIVND (reference sequence). This CDR3 is 12 amino acids long. Drawing the rest from reference TRBV19 and TRBJ1-4, the complete variable domain is DGGITQSPKYLFRKEGQNVTLSCEQNLNHDAMYWYRQDPGQGLRLIYYSQIVNDFQKGDIAEGYSVSREKKESFPLTVTSAQKNPTAFYLCASKHREEKLFFGSGTQLSVL.

The chain is built from TRBV19 and TRBJ1-5; no clear D. V lost 3 bases to trimming and J lost 5 bases, with 11 bases between them. The CDR3 has 14 amino acids. CDR1 and CDR2 from the germline V gene are LNHDA and SQIVND (reference sequence). Written as DNA, the CDR3 is TGTGCCAGTAGTATGGGGAGGGATTATCAGCCCCAGCATTTT. Translated, it gives CASSMGRDYQPQHF.

The chain carries TRBV11-2 and TRBJ1-2, with D possibly matching TRBD1 (5 bases). The CDR3 covers 15 residues. Germline-derived CDR1 and CDR2 are SGHAT and FQNNGV. Trimming stripped 6 bases from V and 5 bases from J, with 19 bases between. CDR3 sequence (DNA): TGTGCCAGCAGGGCGGGGCAGGGAAGATCGTATGGCTACACCTTC. Its translation: CASRAGQGRSYGYTF.